These 19 T cell receptor beta chains share one sample of origin, sequenced in a study of regulatory T cells in long-lasting Graves disease (dated by TCRdb to the early 2020s). In light of the paper, this sample's time point label describes: newly diagnosed GD, antithyroid drugs for less than 3 months. RNA was extracted from PBMCs in TRIzol for both TCR sequencing and RNA sequencing. The library was built by means of multiplex PCR. These reads were obtained on an Illumina HiSeq 4000. CDR3 regions were amplified by Arm-PCR with iRepertoire HTBI primers to construct TCR beta libraries. TCRdb trimmed public reads at Q25 via fastp, called clones via MiXCR and kept in-frame beta chains. Duplicate CDR3 protein sequences are folded into a single record with the most common DNA and genes. The sample table records roughly 500,000 distinct CDR3 sequences; approximately 15% of these occur just once. The ten top clones hold under 10% of the sample.

This sample also appeared in a second study, on T cells in Graves' hyperthyroidism and ophthalmopathy.

The sequenced sample was peripheral blood mononuclear cells (PBMCs), obtained at new diagnosis, from a patient treated with antithyroid drugs. The receptors stem from a man aged 25 to 40 with Graves disease. Donor details come from another sample of the same person, matched by shared clones.

This clonotype is medium-sized in the sample. V is TRBV28 and J is TRBJ2-5; D assignment may be TRBD1 or TRBD2 (5 bases each). The CDR3 covers 15 residues. V lost 5 bases and J 1 base, leaving 14 bases between the germline ends. Germline V gives CDR1 MDHEN, CDR2 SYDVKM. CDR3 amino acids: CASSPGDLAQETQYF. The DNA for the CDR3 is TGTGCCAGCAGTCCCGGGGACCTGGCCCAAGAGACCCAGTACTTC.

This clonotype turned up a few times. The J gene is TRBJ1-1, the V gene TRBV6-1; D is undetermined. The CDR3 runs to 13 residues. Germline loops: CDR1 MNHNS, CDR2 SASEGT. Trimming cost V 1 base and J 3 bases, with 6 bases left between them. CDR3 nucleotides: TGTGCCAGCAGTGAAGAGGTCCACACTGAAGCTTTCTTT. Amino acid sequence: CASSEEVHTEAFF.

There are many counts of this clonotype. The chain recombines TRBV20-1 with TRBJ2-1; 11 nucleotides line up with TRBD2. The CDR3 is 15 residues long. The V gene's germline CDR1 is DFQATT and CDR2 SNEGSKA (reference sequence). The junction had 7 bases not matched to a gene; V was cut back by 3 bases and J by 6 bases. DNA for the CDR3: TGCAGTGCTAGGTCACTAGCGGGAGTCGGCAATGAGCAGTTCTTC. Residues: CSARSLAGVGNEQFF.

This sequence joins TRBV5-1 and TRBJ2-2, with D perhaps matching TRBD1 (5 bases). The CDR3 is 15 residues long. Germline V gene data show CDR1 as SGHRS and CDR2 as YFSETQ. V gave up 4 bases and J gave up 2 bases, with 12 bases separating them. The CDR3 DNA reads TGCGCCAGCAGCCCGAGACAGAATAACACCGGGGAGCTGTTTTTT. This codes for CASSPRQNNTGELFF. The full variable domain, its missing parts supplied by reference TRBV5-1 and TRBJ2-2, is KAGVTQTPRYLIKTRGQQVTLSCSPISGHRSVSWYQQTPGQGLQFLFEYFSETQRNKGNFPGRFSGRQFSNSRSEMNVSTLELGDSALYLCASSPRQNNTGELFFGEGSRLTVL.

The chain combines TRBV14 with TRBJ2-7; perhaps TRBD1 as D (5 bases). Germline assignment: CDR1 SGHDN and CDR2 FVKESK. The V end was cut by 1 base, the J end by 3 bases, with 16 bases between. There are 16 residues in the CDR3. In DNA form, the CDR3 reads TGTGCCAGCAGCCAAGTACGATTCGGACACATCTACGAGCAGTACTTC. It codes for CASSQVRFGHIYEQYF.

The V call is TRBV6-5, the J call TRBJ2-1; D is perhaps TRBD2 (6 bases). This CDR3 spans 14 amino acids. The V gene's germline CDR1 is MNHEY and CDR2 SVGAGI. V was shortened by 2 bases and J by 7 bases, with 12 bases between the two germline ends. The CDR3 bases are TGTGCCAGCAGTTACAGGATAGCGGTAAATGAGCAGTTCTTC. Translation gives CASSYRIAVNEQFF.

The CDR3 sequence: CASSLSGWQTDEQYF. The DNA of the CDR3 is TGTGCCAGCAGTTTATCCGGCTGGCAGACCGACGAGCAGTACTTC. The chain is built from TRBV27 and TRBJ2-7; D gene ambiguous. This CDR3 has 15 amino acids. From germline, CDR1 is MNHEY and CDR2 SMNVEV (reference sequence). Trimming cost V 0 bases and J 5 bases, with 14 bases left between them.

This clonotype showed up just a few times. This rearrangement joins TRBV19 to TRBJ2-1; tentative D call: TRBD2 (5 bases). The CDR3 is 14 amino acids. V was trimmed by 7 bases and J by 8 bases, leaving 18 bases between them. Per the germline V gene, CDR1 is LNHDA and CDR2 is SQIVND (reference sequence). CDR3 sequence: CASNPRPGIDEQFF. The DNA of the CDR3 is TGTGCCAGTAACCCGCGGCCGGGGATCGATGAGCAGTTCTTC.

The chain links TRBV6-1 to TRBJ2-7, with TRBD1 matching 7 bases. The germline V gene has CDR1 MNHNS and CDR2 SASEGT. V was clipped by 5 bases and J by 2 bases; unmatched bases: 12. This CDR3 region has 16 residues. In DNA form, the CDR3 reads TGTGCCAGCAGTCAACTTGACAGGGCTAAAGCCTACGAGCAGTACTTC. Its protein is CASSQLDRAKAYEQYF.

In this sample, this clonotype turned up a few times. This chain links TRBV20-1 with TRBJ1-2; weak D call: TRBD1 (5 bases). Germline loops: CDR1 DFQATT, CDR2 SNEGSKA (reference sequence). V was cut by 3 bases and J by 4 bases, with 12 bases left in between. CDR3 length: 13 residues. CDR3 protein: CSASHSGAYGYTF. CDR3 DNA: TGCAGTGCTAGCCACTCCGGGGCCTATGGCTACACCTTC.

A few counts support this clonotype. The chain has TRBV15 and TRBJ2-7; D is unresolved. CDR1 and CDR2 (germline): LNHNV, YYDKDF (reference sequence). V lost 3 bases and J 4 bases, leaving 22 bases between the germline ends. The CDR3 is 17 residues long. CDR3 sequence: CATSSMAQIRGSYEQYF. For the CDR3, the DNA is TGTGCCACCAGCAGCATGGCCCAAATTCGAGGCTCTTACGAGCAGTACTTC.

This clonotype has a handful of counts. This chain uses TRBV11-3 with TRBJ2-5, with D perhaps TRBD2 (5 bases). Trimming took 4 bases from V and 1 from J, leaving 16 bases between them. The length of the CDR3 is 16 residues. Germline values: CDR1 SGHNT, CDR2 YENEEA. Here the CDR3 DNA reads TGTGCCAGCAGCTCTAGCTTTAACAAGTTCCAAGAGACCCAGTACTTC. It specifies CASSSSFNKFQETQYF.

This clonotype was found many times. The chain is built from TRBV13 and TRBJ2-3; TRBD1 aligns across 9 bases. J gave up 5 bases and V 4 bases, and 10 bases lay outside the gene matches. This CDR3 is 16 amino acids long. In germline, CDR1 is PRHDT, CDR2 FYEKMQ (reference sequence). DNA of the CDR3: TGTGCCAGCAGCTACAGGGACAGGGCGGAGAGAGATACGCAGTATTTT. This sequence encodes CASSYRDRAERDTQYF.

A remark on this clonotype: With a much larger clone just one base away, this may be a read error. This chain joins TRBV18 and TRBJ2-1; no clear D gene. Germline V CDR1 and CDR2: KGHSH, LQKENI. This CDR3 is 14 amino acids long. CDR3 in amino acids: CASSLPVIYNVQFF. CDR3 nucleotides: TGTGCCAGCTCACTCCCCGTCATATACAATGTGCAGTTCTTC.

This clonotype was recorded many times. J is TRBJ1-3 and V is TRBV2; unclear D gene. CDR1 and CDR2 (germline): SNHLY, FYNNEI. The germline V and J ends were trimmed by 8 bases and 6 bases, with 20 bases remaining between them. This CDR3 is 15 amino acids long. The CDR3 region is CASGPGLSLENTIYF. CDR3 DNA sequence: TGTGCCAGCGGACCCGGGCTATCATTGGAAAACACCATATATTTT.

The genes are TRBV7-3 and TRBJ2-5, with D maybe TRBD2 (5 bases). V lost 3 bases and J lost 2, with 10 bases in between. From germline, CDR1 is SGHTA and CDR2 FQGTGA. The CDR3 is made up of 14 amino acids. Here the CDR3 reads CASSFVREQETQYF. DNA of the CDR3: TGTGCCAGCAGCTTCGTCCGGGAACAAGAGACCCAGTACTTC.

The rearrangement joins TRBV4-1 to TRBJ1-5, with D perhaps TRBD1 (6 bases). Between the trimmed V and J ends, which lost 4 bases and 4 bases, there was a span of 26 bases. The CDR3 sequence is 19 residues long. CDR1 MGHRA and CDR2 YSYEKL come from the germline V gene. CDR3 protein: CASSRGGGPAEGVNQPQHF. The CDR3 region has the DNA TGCGCCAGCAGCCGGGGTGGTGGGCCCGCGGAGGGGGTTAATCAGCCCCAGCATTTT.

Only a few counts were recorded for this clonotype. This rearrangement joins TRBV10-3 to TRBJ2-2, with a weak D call TRBD1 (7 bases). The CDR3 extends over 14 amino acids. CDR1 ENHRY and CDR2 SYGVKD come from the germline V gene. V lost 6 bases and J lost 5, with 13 bases in between. CDR3 DNA sequence: TGTGCCATCAGGGCACAGGGGAGGACCGGGGAGCTGTTTTTT. Amino acids: CAIRAQGRTGELFF.

This clonotype was observed at least ten times. V gene TRBV24-1 combines with J gene TRBJ1-5; 10 nucleotides agree with TRBD1. V lost 5 bases and J lost 4; bases outside the gene matches: 4. The germline V gene has CDR1 KGHDR and CDR2 SFDVKD. This CDR3 is built from 15 residues. The CDR3, as DNA: TGTGCCACCAGTGGACCGGGACAGGGGAATCAGCCCCAGCATTTT. Its protein product is CATSGPGQGNQPQHF.